The present T cell receptor (beta chain) was sequenced within a study of cytomegalovirus exposure and HLA in healthy donors. Study results and limitations: Reportedly, a later analysis found an Asian-associated ancestry cluster had fewer N-insertions than the roughly 630-donor mean. Researchers reportedly found TCR beta sequences accurately predicted most subjects' HLA-A and HLA-B alleles.

The PCR had 60 Vbeta and 13 Jbeta primers. Sequencing was performed with immunoSEQ multiplex PCR; in TCRdb, only in-frame clones are kept and a portion is missing. The sample yields 150,000 to 200,000 clones, roughly 12% seen once. Donors in the study were healthy people who gave bone marrow. On this clone itself: Its matching antigen is unknown.

Sequencing was done on a sample of PBMCs. This TCR was recovered from a man aged 50 or older in good health and CMV-seropositive.

The CDR3 sequence is CAWAGDTYEQYF. CDR3 bases: TGTGCCTGGGCAGGGGATACCTACGAGCAGTACTTC. The rearrangement joins TRBV30 to TRBJ2-7; possible D gene TRBD1, 6 bases. The V and J ends lost 5 bases and 2 bases respectively, with 10 bases between them. CDR3 length: 12 residues. CDR1 is GTSNPN, CDR2 SVGIG, per germline (reference sequence).